This T cell receptor beta chain derives from a study of radiation and T cells in renal cell carcinoma. About the research overall: Nephrectomy followed 15 Gy stereotactic body radiation by 4 weeks. Study-wide results and caveats: No pretreatment tumor biopsies were available for baseline clonotypes. In blood, top tumor clones expanded by 2 weeks, shrinking by 4.

Regarding this clone: What it binds is unknown.

The time point here: baseline pretreatment blood. Treatment meaning: 15 Gy SBRT to primary tumor, nephrectomy 4 weeks later. The tumor was a clear cell renal cell carcinoma. Here immunoSEQ multiplex PCR was the method, and the copy in TCRdb shows in-frame clones only, minus some. The sample contains approximately 140,000 clones, 88% of which appear only once. The CDR3 covers 13 residues. The germline V gene encodes CDR1 SGHAT and CDR2 FQNNGV. The V end lost 5 bases, the J end lost 3 bases, and 11 bases lay between the germline ends. The rearrangement joins TRBV11-2 to TRBJ2-7; either TRBD1 or TRBD2 may supply D (5 bases each). Sequencing used blood, obtained from a patient whose treatment included radiotherapy and nephrectomy. This clonotype was sampled from an older woman with renal cell carcinoma. CDR3 DNA sequence: TGTGCCAGCAGCACTGGGACCTACTACGAGCAGTACTTC. As protein: CASSTGTYYEQYF.